This TCR beta chain was recovered during a study of blood T cell repertoires in COVID-19. Across the whole study: Collection of acute and convalescent COVID-19 samples took place in the United States, Italy and Spain.

In the original analysis: Estimation of nucleated cell counts was performed using reference gene primer amplification. Clones were sequenced by immunoSEQ multiplex PCR, and TCRdb holds only the in-frame ones, with some missing. V and J calls and clone size come straight from that table; D and trimming were deduced from the DNA. Here the sample spans 75,000 to 95,000 clones, 60% to 80% being singletons. Followed longitudinally, the Seattle patients had been enrolled during active infection. Germline values: CDR1 ENHRY, CDR2 SYGVKD. The CDR3 sequence is 16 residues long. The V gene lost 0 bases and the J gene lost 0 bases, with 12 bases spanning the gap.

Sequencing was done on a sample of peripheral blood. V and J are TRBV10-3 and TRBJ2-7, with TRBD1 as a possible D gene (6 bases). The receptor comes from a man aged 55 to 69 with COVID-19, enrolled during active disease. The CDR3 DNA reads as TGTGCCATCAGTGAGTCTGTGGGGGCCTACTCCTACGAGCAGTACTTC. Protein sequence: CAISESVGAYSYEQYF.